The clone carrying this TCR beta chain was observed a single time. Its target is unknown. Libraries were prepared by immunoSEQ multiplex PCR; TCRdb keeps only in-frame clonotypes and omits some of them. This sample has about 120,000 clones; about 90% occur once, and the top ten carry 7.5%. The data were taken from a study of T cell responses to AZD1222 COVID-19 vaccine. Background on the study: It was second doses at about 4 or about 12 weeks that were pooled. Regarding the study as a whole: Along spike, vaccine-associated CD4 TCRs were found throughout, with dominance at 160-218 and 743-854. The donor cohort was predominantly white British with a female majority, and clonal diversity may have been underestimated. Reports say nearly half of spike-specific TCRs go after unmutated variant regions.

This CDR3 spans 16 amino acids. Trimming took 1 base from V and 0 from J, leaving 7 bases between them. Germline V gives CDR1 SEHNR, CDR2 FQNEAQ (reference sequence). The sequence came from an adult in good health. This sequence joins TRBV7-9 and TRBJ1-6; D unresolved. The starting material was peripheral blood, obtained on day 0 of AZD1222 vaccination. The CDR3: CASSLDRNSYNSPLHF. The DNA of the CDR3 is TGTGCCAGCAGCTTAGACCGAAACTCCTATAATTCACCCCTCCACTTT.